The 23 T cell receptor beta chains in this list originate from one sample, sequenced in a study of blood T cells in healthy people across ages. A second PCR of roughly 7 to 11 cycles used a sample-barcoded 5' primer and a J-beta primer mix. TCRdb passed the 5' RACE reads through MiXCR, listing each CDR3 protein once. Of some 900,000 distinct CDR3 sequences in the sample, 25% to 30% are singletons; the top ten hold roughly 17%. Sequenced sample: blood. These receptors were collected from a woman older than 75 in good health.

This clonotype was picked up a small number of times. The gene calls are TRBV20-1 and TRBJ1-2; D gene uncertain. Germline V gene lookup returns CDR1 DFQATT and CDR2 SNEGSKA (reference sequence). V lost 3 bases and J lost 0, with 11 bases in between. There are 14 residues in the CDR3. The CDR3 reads CSASQNSPNYGYTF. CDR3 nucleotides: TGCAGTGCTAGCCAAAACTCCCCTAACTATGGCTACACCTTC.

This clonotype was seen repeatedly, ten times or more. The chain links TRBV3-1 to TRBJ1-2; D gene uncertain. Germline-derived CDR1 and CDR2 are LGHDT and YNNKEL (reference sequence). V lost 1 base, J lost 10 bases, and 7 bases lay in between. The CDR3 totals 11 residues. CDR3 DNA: TGTGCCAGCAGCCAAGGGCATGTCTACACCTTC. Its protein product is CASSQGHVYTF.

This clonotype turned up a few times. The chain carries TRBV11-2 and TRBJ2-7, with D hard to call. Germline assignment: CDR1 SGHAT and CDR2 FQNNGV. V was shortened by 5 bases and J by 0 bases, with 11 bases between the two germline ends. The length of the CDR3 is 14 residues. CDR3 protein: CASSTAGGSYEQYF. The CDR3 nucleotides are TGTGCCAGCAGCACAGCTGGCGGCTCCTACGAGCAGTACTTC.

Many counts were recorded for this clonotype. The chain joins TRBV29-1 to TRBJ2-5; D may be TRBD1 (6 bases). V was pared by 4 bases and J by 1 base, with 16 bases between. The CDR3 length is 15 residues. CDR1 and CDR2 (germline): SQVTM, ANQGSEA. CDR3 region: CSVVGGRTFQETQYF. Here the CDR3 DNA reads TGCAGCGTTGTTGGGGGCAGAACTTTCCAAGAGACCCAGTACTTC. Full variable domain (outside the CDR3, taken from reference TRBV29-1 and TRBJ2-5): SAVISQKPSRDICQRGTSLTIQCQVDSQVTMMFWYRQQPGQSLTLIATANQGSEATYESGFVIDKFPISRPNLTFSTLTVSNMSPEDSSIYLCSVVGGRTFQETQYFGPGTRLLVL.

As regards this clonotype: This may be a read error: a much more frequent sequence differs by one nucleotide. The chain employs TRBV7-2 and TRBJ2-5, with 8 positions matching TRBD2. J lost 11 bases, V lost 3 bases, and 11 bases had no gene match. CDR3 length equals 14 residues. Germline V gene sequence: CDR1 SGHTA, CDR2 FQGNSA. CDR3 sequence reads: CASSFQRGPNEQYF. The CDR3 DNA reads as TGTGCCAGCAGCTTCCAGCGGGGGCCCAATGAGCAGTACTTC.

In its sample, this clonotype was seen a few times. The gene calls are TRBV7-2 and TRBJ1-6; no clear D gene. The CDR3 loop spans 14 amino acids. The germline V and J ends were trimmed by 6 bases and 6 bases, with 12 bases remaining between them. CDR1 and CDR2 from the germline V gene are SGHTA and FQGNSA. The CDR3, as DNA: TGTGCCAGCAGGCAGGCCTCCGGTAATTCACCCCTCCACTTT. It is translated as CASRQASGNSPLHF. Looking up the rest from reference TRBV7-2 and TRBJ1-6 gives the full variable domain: GAGVSQSPSNKVTEKGKDVELRCDPISGHTALYWYRQSLGQGLEFLIYFQGNSAPDKSGLPSDRFSAERTGGSVSTLTIQRTQQEDSAVYLCASRQASGNSPLHFGNGTRLTVT.

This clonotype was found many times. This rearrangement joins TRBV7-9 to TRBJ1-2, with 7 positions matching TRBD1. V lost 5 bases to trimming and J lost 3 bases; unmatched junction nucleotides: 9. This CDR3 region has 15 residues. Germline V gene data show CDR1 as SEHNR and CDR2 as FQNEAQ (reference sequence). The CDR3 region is CASSRDRVGYYGYTF. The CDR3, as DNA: TGTGCCAGCAGCCGAGACAGGGTTGGATACTATGGCTACACCTTC.

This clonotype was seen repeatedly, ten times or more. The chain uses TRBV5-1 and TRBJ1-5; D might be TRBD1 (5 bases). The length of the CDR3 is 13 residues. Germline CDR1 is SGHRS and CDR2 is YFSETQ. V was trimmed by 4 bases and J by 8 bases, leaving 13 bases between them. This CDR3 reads CASSLAGGEPQHF. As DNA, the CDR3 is TGCGCCAGCAGCCTTGCTGGGGGGGAGCCCCAGCATTTT.

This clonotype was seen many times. The CDR3 spells CASGLGQETQYF. For the CDR3, the DNA is TGTGCCAGCGGTCTGGGGCAAGAGACCCAGTACTTC. The chain is built from TRBV6-5 and TRBJ2-5; D unresolved. Trimming shortened V by 8 bases and J by 2 bases, and 9 bases separated the two germline ends. CDR1 and CDR2 (germline): MNHEY, SVGAGI. The CDR3 length is 12 residues.

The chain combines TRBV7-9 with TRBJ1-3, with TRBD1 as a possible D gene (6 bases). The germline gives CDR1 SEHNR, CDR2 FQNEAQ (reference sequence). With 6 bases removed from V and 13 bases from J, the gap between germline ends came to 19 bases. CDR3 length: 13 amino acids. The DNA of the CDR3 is TGTGCCAGCAGTTTGGAGGACAGCCTCGGGATATATTTT. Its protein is CASSLEDSLGIYF.

DNA of the CDR3: TGTGCCAGCAGCTTAGATCGCGCTAGCAATCAGCCCCAGCATTTT. Translated, it gives CASSLDRASNQPQHF. The chain has TRBV11-2 and TRBJ1-5, with D unresolved. This CDR3 comprises 15 residues. The germline gives CDR1 SGHAT, CDR2 FQNNGV. The V end was cut by 0 bases, the J end by 0 bases, with 6 bases between.

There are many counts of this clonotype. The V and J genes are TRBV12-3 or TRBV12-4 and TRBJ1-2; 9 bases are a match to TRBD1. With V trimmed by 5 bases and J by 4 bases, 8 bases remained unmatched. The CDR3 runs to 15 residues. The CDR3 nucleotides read TGTGCCAGCAGTCTCAGGGACAGGGTAGGCTATGGCTACACCTTC. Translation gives CASSLRDRVGYGYTF.

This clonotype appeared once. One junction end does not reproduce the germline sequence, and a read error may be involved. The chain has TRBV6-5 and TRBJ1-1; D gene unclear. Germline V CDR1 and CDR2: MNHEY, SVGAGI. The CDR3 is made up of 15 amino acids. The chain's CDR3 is CAGSSRGRPVTEAFF. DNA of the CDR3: TGTGCCGGCAGTTCCAGAGGGCGGCCGGTCACTGAAGCTTTCTTT.

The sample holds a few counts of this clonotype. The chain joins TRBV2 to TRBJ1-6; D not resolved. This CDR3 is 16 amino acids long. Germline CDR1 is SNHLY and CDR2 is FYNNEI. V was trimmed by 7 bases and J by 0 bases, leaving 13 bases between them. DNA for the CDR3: TGTGCCAGCAAGACGGGGTTTAGCTCCTATAATTCACCCCTCCACTTT. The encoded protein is CASKTGFSSYNSPLHF.

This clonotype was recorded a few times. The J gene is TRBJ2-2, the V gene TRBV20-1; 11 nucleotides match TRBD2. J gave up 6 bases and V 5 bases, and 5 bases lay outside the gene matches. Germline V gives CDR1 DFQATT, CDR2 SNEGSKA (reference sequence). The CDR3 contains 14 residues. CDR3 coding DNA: TGCAGTGCTGTTAGCGGGGGGGCTGCCGGGGAGCTGTTTTTT. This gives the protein CSAVSGGAAGELFF.

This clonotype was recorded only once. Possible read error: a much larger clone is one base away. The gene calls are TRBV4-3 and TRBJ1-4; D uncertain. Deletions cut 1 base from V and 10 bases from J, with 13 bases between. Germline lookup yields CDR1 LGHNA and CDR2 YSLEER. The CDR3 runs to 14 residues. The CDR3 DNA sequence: TGCGCCAGCAGCCAAGGCACAGTGGGAGGAAAACTGTTTTTT. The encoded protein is CASSQGTVGGKLFF.

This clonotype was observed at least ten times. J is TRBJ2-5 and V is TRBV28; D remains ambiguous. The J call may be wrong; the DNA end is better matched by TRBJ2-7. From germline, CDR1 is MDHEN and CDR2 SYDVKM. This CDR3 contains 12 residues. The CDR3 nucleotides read TGTGCCATCGCCCTATCATCGACCGAGCAGTACTTC. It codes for CAIALSSTEQYF.

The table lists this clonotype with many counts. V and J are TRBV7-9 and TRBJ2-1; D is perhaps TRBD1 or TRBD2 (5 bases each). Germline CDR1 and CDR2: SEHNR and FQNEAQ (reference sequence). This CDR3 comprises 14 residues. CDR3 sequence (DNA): TGTGTCACAATGGCCGGGACCGACTACAATGAGCAGTTCTTC. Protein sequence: CVTMAGTDYNEQFF.

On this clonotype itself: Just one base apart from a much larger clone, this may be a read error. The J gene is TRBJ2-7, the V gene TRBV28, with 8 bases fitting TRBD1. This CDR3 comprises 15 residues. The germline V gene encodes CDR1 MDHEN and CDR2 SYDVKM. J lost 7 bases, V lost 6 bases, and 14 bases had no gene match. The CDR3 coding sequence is TGTGCCAGCAGCCGGACAGGGAAGGTAGAGGGTGAGCAGTACTTC. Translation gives CASSRTGKVEGEQYF.

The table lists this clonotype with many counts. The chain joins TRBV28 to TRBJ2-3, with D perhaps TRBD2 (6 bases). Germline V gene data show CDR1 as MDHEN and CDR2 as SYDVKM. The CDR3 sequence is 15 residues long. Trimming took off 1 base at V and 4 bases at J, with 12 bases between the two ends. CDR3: CASSLFTSLSDTQYF. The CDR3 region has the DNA TGTGCCAGCAGTTTATTTACTAGCTTATCAGATACGCAGTATTTT. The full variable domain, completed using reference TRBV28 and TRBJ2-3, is DVKVTQSSRYLVKRTGEKVFLECVQDMDHENMFWYRQDPGLGLRLIYFSYDVKMKEKGDIPEGYSVSREKKERFSLILESASTNQTSMYLCASSLFTSLSDTQYFGPGTRLTVL.

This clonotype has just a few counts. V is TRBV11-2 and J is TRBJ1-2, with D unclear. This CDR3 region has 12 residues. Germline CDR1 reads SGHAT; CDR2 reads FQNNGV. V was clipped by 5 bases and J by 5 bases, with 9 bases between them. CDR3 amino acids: CASSTLGYGYTF. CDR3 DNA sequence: TGTGCCAGCAGCACCCTGGGGTATGGCTACACCTTC.

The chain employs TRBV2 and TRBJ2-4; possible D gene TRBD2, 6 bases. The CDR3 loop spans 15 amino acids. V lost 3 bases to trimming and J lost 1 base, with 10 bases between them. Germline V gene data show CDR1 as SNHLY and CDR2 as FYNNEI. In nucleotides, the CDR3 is TGTGCCAGCAGTGAGGCGGGAATTGCCAAAAACATTCAGTACTTC. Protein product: CASSEAGIAKNIQYF.

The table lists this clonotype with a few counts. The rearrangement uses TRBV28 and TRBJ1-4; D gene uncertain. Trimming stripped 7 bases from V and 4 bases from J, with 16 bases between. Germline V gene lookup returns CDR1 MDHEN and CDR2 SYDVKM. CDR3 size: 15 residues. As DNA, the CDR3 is TGTGCCAGCACCCTCTTCCGAGGGCTTAATGAAAAACTGTTTTTT. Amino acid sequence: CASTLFRGLNEKLFF.